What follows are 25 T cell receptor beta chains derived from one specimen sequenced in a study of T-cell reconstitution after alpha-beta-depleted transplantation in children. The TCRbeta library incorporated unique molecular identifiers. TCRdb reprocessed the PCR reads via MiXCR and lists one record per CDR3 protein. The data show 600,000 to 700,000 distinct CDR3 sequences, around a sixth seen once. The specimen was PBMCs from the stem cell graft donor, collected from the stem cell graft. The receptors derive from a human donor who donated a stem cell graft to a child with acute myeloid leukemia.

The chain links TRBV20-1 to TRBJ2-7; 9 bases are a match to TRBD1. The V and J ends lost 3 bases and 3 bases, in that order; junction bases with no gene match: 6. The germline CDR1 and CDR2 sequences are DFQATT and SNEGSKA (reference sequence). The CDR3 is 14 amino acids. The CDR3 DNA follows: TGCAGTGCTAGTTATCGACAGGGGGGCTACGAGCAGTACGTC. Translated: CSASYRQGGYEQYV.

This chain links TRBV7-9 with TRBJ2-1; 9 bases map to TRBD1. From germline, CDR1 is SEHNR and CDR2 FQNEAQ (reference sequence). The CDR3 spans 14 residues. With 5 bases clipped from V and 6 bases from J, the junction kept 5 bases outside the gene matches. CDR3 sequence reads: CASSARTGANEQFF. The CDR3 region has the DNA TGTGCCAGCAGCGCTAGGACAGGGGCCAATGAGCAGTTCTTC.

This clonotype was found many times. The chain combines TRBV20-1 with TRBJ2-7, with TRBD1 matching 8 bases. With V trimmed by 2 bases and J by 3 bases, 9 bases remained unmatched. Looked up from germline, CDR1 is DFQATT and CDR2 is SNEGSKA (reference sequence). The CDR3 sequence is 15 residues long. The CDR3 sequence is CSARTSTGARYEQYF. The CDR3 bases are TGCAGTGCTAGAACCTCGACAGGGGCGCGCTACGAGCAGTACTTC.

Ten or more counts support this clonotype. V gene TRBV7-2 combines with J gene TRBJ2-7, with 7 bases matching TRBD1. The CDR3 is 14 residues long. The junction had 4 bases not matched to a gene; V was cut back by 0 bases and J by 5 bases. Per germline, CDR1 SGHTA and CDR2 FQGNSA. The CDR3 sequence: CASSLAWQGDEQYF. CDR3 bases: TGTGCCAGCAGCTTAGCTTGGCAGGGGGACGAGCAGTACTTC. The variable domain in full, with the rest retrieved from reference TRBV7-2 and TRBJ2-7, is GAGVSQSPSNKVTEKGKDVELRCDPISGHTALYWYRQSLGQGLEFLIYFQGNSAPDKSGLPSDRFSAERTGGSVSTLTIQRTQQEDSAVYLCASSLAWQGDEQYFGPGTRLTVT.

CDR3 sequence reads: CSARDWAGGSKNTEAFF. In DNA, the CDR3 is TGCAGTGCTAGAGATTGGGCAGGGGGCAGCAAGAACACTGAAGCTTTCTTT. The chain joins TRBV20-1 to TRBJ1-1; 8 bases line up with TRBD1. The CDR3 runs 17 residues. V lost 0 bases and J lost 1; bases outside the gene matches: 10. Germline V gene data show CDR1 as DFQATT and CDR2 as SNEGSKA (reference sequence).

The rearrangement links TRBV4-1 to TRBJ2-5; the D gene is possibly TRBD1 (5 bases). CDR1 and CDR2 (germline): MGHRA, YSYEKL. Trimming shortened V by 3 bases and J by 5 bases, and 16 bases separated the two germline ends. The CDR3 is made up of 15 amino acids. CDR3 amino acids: CASSQFQGVGETQYF. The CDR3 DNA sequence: TGCGCCAGCAGCCAGTTTCAGGGCGTAGGTGAGACCCAGTACTTC.

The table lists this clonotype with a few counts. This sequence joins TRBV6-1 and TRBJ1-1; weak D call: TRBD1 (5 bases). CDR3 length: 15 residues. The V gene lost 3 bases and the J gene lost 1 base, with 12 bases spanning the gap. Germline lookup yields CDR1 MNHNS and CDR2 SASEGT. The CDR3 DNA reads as TGTGCCAGCAGTGATCGGGGGTTCGCGAACACTGAAGCTTTCTTT. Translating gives CASSDRGFANTEAFF.

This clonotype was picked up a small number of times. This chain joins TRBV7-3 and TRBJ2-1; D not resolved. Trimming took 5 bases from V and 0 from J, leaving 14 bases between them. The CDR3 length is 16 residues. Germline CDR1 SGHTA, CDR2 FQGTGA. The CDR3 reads CASSANDGSSYNEQFF. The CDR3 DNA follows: TGTGCCAGCAGCGCAAATGACGGTAGCTCCTACAATGAGCAGTTCTTC.

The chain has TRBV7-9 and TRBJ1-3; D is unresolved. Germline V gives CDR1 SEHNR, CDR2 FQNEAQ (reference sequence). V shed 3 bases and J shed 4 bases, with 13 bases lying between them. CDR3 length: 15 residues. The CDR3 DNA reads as TGTGCCAGCAGCTTCAGCTCGGGTTCGGGAAACACCATATATTTT. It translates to CASSFSSGSGNTIYF.

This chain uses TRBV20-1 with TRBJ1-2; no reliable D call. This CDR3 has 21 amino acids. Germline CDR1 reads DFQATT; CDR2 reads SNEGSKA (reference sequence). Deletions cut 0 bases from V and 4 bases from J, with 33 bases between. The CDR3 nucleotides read TGCAGTGCTAGAGACGCGACCCGCTCGGGCGGTCTAAGAGTGGTAGGCTATGGCTACACCTTC. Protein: CSARDATRSGGLRVVGYGYTF.

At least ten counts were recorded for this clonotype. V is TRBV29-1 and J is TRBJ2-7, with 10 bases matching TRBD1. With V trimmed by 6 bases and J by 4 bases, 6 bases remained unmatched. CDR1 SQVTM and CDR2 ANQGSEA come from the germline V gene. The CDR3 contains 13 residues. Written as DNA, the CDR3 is TGCAGCGTAGATCCGGGACAGGGGTACGAGCAGTACTTC. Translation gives CSVDPGQGYEQYF.

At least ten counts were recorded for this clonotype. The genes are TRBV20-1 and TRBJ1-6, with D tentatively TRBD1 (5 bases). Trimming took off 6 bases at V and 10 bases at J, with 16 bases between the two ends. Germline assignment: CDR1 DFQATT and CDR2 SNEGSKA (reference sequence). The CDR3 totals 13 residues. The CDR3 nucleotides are TGCAGTGCACAAAGAGCAGGGCAATCACCCCTCCACTTT. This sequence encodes CSAQRAGQSPLHF.

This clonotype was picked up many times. In DNA, the CDR3 is TGCAGCCTCTACAGGGGTGGAGGCTACACCTTC. This gives the protein CSLYRGGGYTF. The V gene is TRBV29-1, the J gene TRBJ1-2, with 7 bases that match TRBD1. The CDR3 spans 11 residues. Trimming cost V 8 bases and J 8 bases; bases outside gene matches: 8. Germline loops: CDR1 SQVTM, CDR2 ANQGSEA. The full variable domain, with the rest looked up from reference TRBV29-1 and TRBJ1-2, is SAVISQKPSRDICQRGTSLTIQCQVDSQVTMMFWYRQQPGQSLTLIATANQGSEATYESGFVIDKFPISRPNLTFSTLTVSNMSPEDSSIYLCSLYRGGGYTFGSGTRLTVV.

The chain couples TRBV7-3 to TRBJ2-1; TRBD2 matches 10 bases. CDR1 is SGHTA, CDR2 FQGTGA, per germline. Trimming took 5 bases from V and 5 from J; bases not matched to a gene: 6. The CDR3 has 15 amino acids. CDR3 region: CASSPGTSAHNEQFF. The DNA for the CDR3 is TGTGCCAGCAGCCCCGGGACTAGCGCTCACAATGAGCAGTTCTTC. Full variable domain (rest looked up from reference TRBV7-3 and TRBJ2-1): GAGVSQTPSNKVTEKGKYVELRCDPISGHTALYWYRQSLGQGPEFLIYFQGTGAADDSGLPNDRFFAVRPEGSVSTLKIQRTERGDSAVYLCASSPGTSAHNEQFFGPGTRLTVL.

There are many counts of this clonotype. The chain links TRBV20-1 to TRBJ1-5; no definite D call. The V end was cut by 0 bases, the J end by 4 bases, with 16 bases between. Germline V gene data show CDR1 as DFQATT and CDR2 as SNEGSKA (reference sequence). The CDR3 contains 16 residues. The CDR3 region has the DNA TGCAGTGCTAGAGATTTGGGTAAAGGGATTAATCAGCCCCAGCATTTT. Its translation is CSARDLGKGINQPQHF.

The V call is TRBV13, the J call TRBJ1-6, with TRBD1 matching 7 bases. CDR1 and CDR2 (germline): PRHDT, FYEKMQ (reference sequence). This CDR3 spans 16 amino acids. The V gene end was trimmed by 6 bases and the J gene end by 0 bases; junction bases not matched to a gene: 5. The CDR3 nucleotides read TGTGCCAGCAGTTACAGGGGACCCTCCTATAATTCACCCCTCCACTTT. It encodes CASSYRGPSYNSPLHF.

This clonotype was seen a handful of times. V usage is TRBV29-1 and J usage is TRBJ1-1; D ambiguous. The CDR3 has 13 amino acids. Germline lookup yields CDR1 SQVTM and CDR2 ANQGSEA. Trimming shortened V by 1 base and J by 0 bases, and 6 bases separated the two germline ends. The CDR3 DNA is TGCAGCGTTGAAGGGGTATTGAACACTGAAGCTTTCTTT. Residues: CSVEGVLNTEAFF.

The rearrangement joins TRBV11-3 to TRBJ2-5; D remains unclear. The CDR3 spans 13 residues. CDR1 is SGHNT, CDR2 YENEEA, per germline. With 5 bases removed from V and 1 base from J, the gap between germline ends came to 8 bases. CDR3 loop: CASSPNPQETQYF. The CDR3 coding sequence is TGTGCCAGCAGCCCAAATCCCCAAGAGACCCAGTACTTC.

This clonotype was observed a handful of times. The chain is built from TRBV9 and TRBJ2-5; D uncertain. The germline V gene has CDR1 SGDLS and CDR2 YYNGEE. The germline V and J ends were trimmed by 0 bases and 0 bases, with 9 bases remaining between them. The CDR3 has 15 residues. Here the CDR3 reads CASSVVGSNQETQYF. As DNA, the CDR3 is TGTGCCAGCAGCGTAGTCGGCAGCAACCAAGAGACCCAGTACTTC.

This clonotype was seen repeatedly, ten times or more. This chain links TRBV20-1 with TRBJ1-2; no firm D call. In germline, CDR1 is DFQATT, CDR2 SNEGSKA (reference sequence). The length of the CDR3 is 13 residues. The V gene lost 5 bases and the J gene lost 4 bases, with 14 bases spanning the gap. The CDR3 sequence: CSAYLGKAYGYTF. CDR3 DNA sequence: TGCAGTGCTTATCTAGGGAAGGCCTATGGCTACACCTTC.

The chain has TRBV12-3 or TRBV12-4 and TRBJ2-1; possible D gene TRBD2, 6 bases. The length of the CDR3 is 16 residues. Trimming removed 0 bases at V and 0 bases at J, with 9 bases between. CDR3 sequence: CASSLALGGSYNEQFF. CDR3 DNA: TGTGCCAGCAGTTTAGCTCTCGGGGGCTCCTACAATGAGCAGTTCTTC.

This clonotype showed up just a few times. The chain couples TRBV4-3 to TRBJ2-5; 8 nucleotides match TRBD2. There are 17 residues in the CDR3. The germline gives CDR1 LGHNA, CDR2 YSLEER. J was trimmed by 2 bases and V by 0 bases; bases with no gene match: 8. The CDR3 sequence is CASSQDWAGGLQETQYF. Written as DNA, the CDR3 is TGCGCCAGCAGCCAAGATTGGGCGGGGGGCCTACAAGAGACCCAGTACTTC.

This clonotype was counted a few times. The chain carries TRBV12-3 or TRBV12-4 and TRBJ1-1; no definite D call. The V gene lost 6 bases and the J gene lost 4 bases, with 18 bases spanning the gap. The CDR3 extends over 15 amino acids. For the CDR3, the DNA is TGTGCCAGCAGGCCATCCGGGATGACGATCACTGAAGCTTTCTTT. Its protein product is CASRPSGMTITEAFF.

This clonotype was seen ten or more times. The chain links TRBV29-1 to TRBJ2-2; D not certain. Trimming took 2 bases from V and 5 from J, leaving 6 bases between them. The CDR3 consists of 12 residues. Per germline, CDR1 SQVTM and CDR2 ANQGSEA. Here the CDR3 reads CSVETQTGELFF. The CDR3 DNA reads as TGCAGCGTTGAAACACAGACCGGGGAGCTGTTTTTT.

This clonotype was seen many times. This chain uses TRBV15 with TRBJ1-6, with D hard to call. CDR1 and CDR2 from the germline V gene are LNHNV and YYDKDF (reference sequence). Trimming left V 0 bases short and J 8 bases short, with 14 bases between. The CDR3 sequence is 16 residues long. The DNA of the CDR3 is TGTGCCACCAGCAGAGAGGGAAAAACGAATTATTCACCCCTCCACTTT. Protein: CATSREGKTNYSPLHF.